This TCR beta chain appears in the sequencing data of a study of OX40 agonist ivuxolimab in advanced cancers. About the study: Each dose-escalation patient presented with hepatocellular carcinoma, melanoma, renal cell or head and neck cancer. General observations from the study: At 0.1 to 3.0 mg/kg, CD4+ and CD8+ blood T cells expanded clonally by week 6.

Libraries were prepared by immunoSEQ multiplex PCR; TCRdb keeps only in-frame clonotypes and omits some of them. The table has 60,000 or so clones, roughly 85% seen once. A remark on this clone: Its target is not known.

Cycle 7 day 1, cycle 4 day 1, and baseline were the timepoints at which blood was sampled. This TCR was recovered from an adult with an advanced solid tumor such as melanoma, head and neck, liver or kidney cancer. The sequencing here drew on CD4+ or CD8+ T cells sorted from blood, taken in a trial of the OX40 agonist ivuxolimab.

CDR3 in amino acids: CASSNPELDSNQPQHF. The CDR3 coding sequence is TGTGCCAGCAGTAACCCCGAACTAGATAGCAATCAGCCCCAGCATTTT. V usage is TRBV6-6 and J usage is TRBJ1-5; no reliable D call. Germline V gene lookup returns CDR1 MNHNY and CDR2 SVGAGI (reference sequence). The length of the CDR3 is 16 residues. V lost 5 bases and J lost 0, with 14 bases in between.